This T cell receptor (beta chain) was profiled in a study of T cells in Graves' hyperthyroidism and ophthalmopathy. Study details: At initial diagnosis, before any treatment had begun, peripheral blood was obtained. Regarding the study as a whole: Ophthalmopathy onset followed model prediction by a median roughly 6.5 months.

This clonotype was seen many times. What it binds is unknown. Thyroid ultrasound, orbital computed tomography, clinical symptoms, and serum thyroxine and TRAb underpinned diagnoses. Predating any ophthalmopathy symptoms, the blood sample was taken at first hyperthyroidism diagnosis. The investigators amplified TCR beta CDR3 regions from RNA transcripts. The primer set for the first-round RT-PCR of the TCR CDR3 was HTBI. TCRdb reprocessed the multiplex PCR reads with MiXCR, giving one entry per CDR3 protein. Of under 750,000 distinct CDR3 sequences detected, around 20% appear once; the ten largest clones hold approximately 16%. Sample: blood. This clonotype was obtained from a woman aged 45-65 years with Graves' hyperthyroidism that later progressed to Graves' ophthalmopathy.

CDR3 protein: CASSLAGHSGNTIYF. CDR3 nucleotides: TGTGCCAGCAGCTTAGCAGGGCACTCTGGAAACACCATATATTTT. The chain joins TRBV7-2 to TRBJ1-3; no clear D gene. V dropped 0 bases and J dropped 0 bases, with 6 bases sitting between them. The V gene's germline CDR1 is SGHTA and CDR2 FQGNSA. This CDR3 contains 15 residues.